This T cell receptor (beta chain) was sequenced during a study of glioma-infiltrating T cells after dendritic cell vaccination. Time point in this sample: after dendritic cell vaccination, including at tumor progression/relapse. Produced via immunoSEQ multiplex PCR; TCRdb's table is partial and in-frame only. The table includes approximately 92,000 clones, more than 70% detected once. CDR1 and CDR2 from the germline V gene are SGHTA and FQGNSA. The CDR3 covers 16 residues. The V and J ends lost 5 bases and 7 bases, in that order; junction bases with no gene match: 16. This clone was counted only a few times.

The V gene is TRBV7-2, the J gene TRBJ2-7, with 8 bases matching TRBD2. The TCR originated in a human donor with glioblastoma. The material was blood, obtained after dendritic cell vaccination. The CDR3 loop is CASSRIAGLPPGEQYF. CDR3 bases: TGTGCCAGCAGCAGGATAGCGGGACTACCTCCGGGGGAGCAGTACTTC.